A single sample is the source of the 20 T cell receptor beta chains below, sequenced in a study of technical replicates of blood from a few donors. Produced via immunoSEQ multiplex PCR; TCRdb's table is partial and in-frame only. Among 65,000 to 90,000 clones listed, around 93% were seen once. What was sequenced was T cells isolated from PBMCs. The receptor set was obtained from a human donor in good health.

CDR3 loop: CASSVGARNNSPLHF. Here the CDR3 DNA reads TGTGCCAGCAGTGTGGGAGCCAGAAATAATTCACCCCTCCACTTT. The chain combines TRBV25-1 with TRBJ1-6; the D is unclear. There are 15 residues in the CDR3. Per the germline V gene, CDR1 is MGHDK and CDR2 is SYGVNS. The germline V and J ends were trimmed by 4 bases and 5 bases, with 12 bases remaining between them.

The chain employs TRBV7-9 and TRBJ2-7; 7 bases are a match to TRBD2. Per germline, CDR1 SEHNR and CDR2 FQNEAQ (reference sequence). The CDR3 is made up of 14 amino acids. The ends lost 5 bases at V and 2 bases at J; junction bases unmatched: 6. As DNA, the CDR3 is TGTGCCAGCAGCGCACGCGGGAGTACCTACGAGCAGTACTTC. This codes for CASSARGSTYEQYF.

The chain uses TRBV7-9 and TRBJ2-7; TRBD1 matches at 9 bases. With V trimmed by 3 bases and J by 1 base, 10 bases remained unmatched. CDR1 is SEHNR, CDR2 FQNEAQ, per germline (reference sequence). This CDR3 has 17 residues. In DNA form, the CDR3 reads TGTGCCAGCAGCTTTAAACACGGACAGGGGACTTCCTACGAGCAGTACTTC. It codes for CASSFKHGQGTSYEQYF.

The CDR3 reads CASSPDRGSGNTIYF. The CDR3 nucleotides read TGTGCCAGCTCACCTGACAGGGGGTCTGGAAACACCATATATTTT. The genes are TRBV18 and TRBJ1-3; 9 bases agree with TRBD1. The V gene end was trimmed by 3 bases and the J gene end by 1 base; junction bases not matched to a gene: 1. CDR3 length: 15 residues. The V gene's germline CDR1 is KGHSH and CDR2 LQKENI.

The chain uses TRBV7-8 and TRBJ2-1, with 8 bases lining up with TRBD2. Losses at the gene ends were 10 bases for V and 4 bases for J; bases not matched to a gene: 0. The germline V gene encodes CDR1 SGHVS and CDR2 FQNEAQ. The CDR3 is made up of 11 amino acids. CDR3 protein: CATSGYNEQFF. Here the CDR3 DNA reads TGTGCCACTAGCGGGTACAATGAGCAGTTCTTC. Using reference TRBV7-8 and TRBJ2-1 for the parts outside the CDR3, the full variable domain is GAGVSQSPRYKVAKRGQDVALRCDPISGHVSLFWYQQALGQGPEFLTYFQNEAQLDKSGLPSDRFFAERPEGSVSTLKIQRTQQEDSAVYLCATSGYNEQFFGPGTRLTVL.

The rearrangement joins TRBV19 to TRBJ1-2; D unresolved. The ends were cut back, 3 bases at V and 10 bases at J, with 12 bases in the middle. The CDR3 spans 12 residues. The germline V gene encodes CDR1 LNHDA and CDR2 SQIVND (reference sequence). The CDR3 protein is CASSIGSIDYTF. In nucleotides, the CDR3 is TGTGCCAGTAGTATTGGTTCTATCGACTACACCTTC.

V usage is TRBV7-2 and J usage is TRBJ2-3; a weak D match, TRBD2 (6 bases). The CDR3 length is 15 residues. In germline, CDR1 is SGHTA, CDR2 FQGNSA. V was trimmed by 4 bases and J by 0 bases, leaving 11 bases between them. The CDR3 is CASSSAGPSTDTQYF. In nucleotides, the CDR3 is TGTGCCAGCAGCTCCGCGGGGCCGAGCACAGATACGCAGTATTTT.

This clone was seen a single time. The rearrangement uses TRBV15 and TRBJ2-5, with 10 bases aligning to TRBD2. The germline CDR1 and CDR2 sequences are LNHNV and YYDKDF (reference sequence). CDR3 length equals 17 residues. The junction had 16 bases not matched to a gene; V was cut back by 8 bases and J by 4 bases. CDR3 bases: TGTGCCACCGCTTTGAGACCCGGGACTAGCGTTTCAGAGACCCAGTACTTC. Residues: CATALRPGTSVSETQYF. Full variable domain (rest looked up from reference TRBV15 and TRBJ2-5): DAMVIQNPRYQVTQFGKPVTLSCSQTLNHNVMYWYQQKSSQAPKLLFHYYDKDFNNEADTPDNFQSRRPNTSFCFLDIRSPGLGDTAMYLCATALRPGTSVSETQYFGPGTRLLVL.

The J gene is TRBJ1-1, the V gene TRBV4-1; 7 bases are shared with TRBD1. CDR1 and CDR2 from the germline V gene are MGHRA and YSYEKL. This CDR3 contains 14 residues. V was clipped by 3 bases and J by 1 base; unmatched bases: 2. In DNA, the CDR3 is TGCGCCAGCAGCCAGGGGGACAGGAACACTGAAGCTTTCTTT. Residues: CASSQGDRNTEAFF.

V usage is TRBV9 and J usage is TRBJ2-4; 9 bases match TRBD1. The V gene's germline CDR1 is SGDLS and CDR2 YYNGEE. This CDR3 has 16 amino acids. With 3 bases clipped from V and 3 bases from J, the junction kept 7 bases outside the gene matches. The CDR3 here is CASSGPGQGRKNIQYF. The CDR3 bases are TGTGCCAGCAGCGGGCCGGGACAGGGACGCAAAAACATTCAGTACTTC.

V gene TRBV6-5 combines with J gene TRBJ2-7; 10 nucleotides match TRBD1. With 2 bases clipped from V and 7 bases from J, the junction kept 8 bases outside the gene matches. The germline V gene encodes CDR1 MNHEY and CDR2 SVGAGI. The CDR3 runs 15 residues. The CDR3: CASSYGRQGAFEQYF. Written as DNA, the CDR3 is TGTGCCAGCAGTTACGGGAGACAGGGGGCATTTGAGCAGTACTTC.

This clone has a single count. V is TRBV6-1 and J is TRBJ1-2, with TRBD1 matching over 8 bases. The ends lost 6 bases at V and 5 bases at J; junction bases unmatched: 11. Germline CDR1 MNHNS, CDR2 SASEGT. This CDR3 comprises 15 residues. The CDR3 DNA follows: TGTGCCAGCAGAGGGGACAGGTCAGGGGCATATGGCTACACCTTC. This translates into CASRGDRSGAYGYTF.

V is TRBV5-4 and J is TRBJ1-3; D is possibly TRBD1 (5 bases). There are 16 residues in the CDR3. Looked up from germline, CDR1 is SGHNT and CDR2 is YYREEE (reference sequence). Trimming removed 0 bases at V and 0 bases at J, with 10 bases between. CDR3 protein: CASSLEGSPSGNTIYF. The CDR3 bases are TGTGCCAGCAGCTTGGAGGGGTCGCCCTCTGGAAACACCATATATTTT. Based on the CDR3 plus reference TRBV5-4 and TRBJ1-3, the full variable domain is ETGVTQSPTHLIKTRGQQVTLRCSSQSGHNTVSWYQQALGQGPQFIFQYYREEENGRGNFPPRFSGLQFPNYSSELNVNALELDDSALYLCASSLEGSPSGNTIYFGEGSWLTVV.

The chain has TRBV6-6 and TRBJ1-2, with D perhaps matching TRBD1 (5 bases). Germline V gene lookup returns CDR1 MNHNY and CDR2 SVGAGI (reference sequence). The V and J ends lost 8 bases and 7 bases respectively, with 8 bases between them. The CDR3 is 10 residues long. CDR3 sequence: CASLGVGYTF. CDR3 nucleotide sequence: TGTGCCAGCTTAGGGGTTGGCTACACCTTC.

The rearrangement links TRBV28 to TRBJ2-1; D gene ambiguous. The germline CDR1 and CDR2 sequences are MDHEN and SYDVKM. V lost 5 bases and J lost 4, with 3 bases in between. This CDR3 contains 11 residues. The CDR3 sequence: CASSLYNEQFF. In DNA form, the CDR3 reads TGTGCCAGCAGTCTATACAATGAGCAGTTCTTC.

Here the CDR3 DNA reads TGTGCCAGCCTCCAACTATTCTACGAGCAGTACTTC. Translation: CASLQLFYEQYF. The chain is built from TRBV6-1 and TRBJ2-7; D is uncertain. Per germline, CDR1 MNHNS and CDR2 SASEGT. The CDR3 spans 12 residues. Trimming took off 8 bases at V and 3 bases at J, with 11 bases between the two ends.

The CDR3 reads CASSAGGIGNTIYF. CDR3 DNA: TGCGCCAGCAGCGCGGGAGGAATAGGAAACACCATATATTTT. The chain combines TRBV5-1 with TRBJ1-3, with unresolved D. The V gene's germline CDR1 is SGHRS and CDR2 YFSETQ. CDR3 length: 14 amino acids. Trimming stripped 4 bases from V and 4 bases from J, with 12 bases between.

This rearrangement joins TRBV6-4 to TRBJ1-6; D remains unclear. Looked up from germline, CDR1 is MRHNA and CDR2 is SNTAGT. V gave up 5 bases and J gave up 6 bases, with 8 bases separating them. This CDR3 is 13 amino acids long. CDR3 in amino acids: CASSQQLNSPLHF. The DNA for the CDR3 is TGTGCCAGCAGTCAACAGCTTAATTCACCCCTCCACTTT.

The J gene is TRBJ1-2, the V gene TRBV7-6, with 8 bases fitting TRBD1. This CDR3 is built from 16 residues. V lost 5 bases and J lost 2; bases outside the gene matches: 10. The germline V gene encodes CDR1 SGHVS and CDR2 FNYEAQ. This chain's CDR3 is CASSIRTGRANYGYTF. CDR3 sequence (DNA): TGTGCCAGCAGCATAAGGACAGGGAGGGCCAACTATGGCTACACCTTC.

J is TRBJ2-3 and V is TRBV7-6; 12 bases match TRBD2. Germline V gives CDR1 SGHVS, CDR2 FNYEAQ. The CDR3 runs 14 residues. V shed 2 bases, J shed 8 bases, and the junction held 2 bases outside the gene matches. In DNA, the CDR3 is TGTGCCAGCAGCTTACAGACTAGCGGGGGTACGCAGTATTTT. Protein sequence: CASSLQTSGGTQYF.